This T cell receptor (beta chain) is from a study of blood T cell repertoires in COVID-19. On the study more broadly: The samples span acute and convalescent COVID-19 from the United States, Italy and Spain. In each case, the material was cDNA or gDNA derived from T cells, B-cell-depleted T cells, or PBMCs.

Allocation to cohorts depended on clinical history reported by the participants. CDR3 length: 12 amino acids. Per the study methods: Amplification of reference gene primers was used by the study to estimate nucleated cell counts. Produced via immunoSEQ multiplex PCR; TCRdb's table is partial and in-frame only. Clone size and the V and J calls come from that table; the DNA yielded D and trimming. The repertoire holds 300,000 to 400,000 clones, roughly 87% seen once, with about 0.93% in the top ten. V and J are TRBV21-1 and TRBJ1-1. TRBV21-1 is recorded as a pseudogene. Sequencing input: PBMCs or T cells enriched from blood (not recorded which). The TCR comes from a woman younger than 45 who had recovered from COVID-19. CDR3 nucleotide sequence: TGTGCCAGCACCCTCCCCCCCCCTGAAGCTTTCTTT. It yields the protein CASTLPPPEAFF.